Presented here are 9 T cell receptor beta chains from one specimen sequenced in a study of blood T cell repertoires in COVID-19. Method: immunoSEQ multiplex PCR; TCRdb's copy keeps in-frame clones and lacks some. Of some 140,000 clones detected, about three quarters appear once; the ten largest clones hold roughly 1.5%. The sequencing sample was made of peripheral blood. The receptor source for this set is an elderly man with acute or convalescent COVID-19.

The chain joins TRBV4-1 to TRBJ2-1; 12 nucleotides match TRBD2. V gave up 5 bases and J gave up 2 bases; unmatched junction bases: 4. Germline-derived CDR1 and CDR2 are MGHRA and YSYEKL. The CDR3 has 16 amino acids. CDR3 in amino acids: CASSLGLAGTYNEQFF. The CDR3 nucleotides are TGCGCCAGCAGCTTAGGACTAGCGGGAACCTACAATGAGCAGTTCTTC.

This clone was detected once. V is TRBV10-1 and J is TRBJ2-7, with 9 nucleotides matching TRBD1. Trimming cost V 6 bases and J 0 bases; bases outside gene matches: 6. Germline-derived CDR1 and CDR2 are WNHNN and SYGVQD (reference sequence). The CDR3 is 15 amino acids. CDR3 in amino acids: CASRPGQGSSYEQYV. CDR3 nucleotides: TGCGCCAGCAGGCCAGGACAGGGGAGCTCCTACGAGCAGTACGTC.

The rearrangement links TRBV19 to TRBJ2-3; D possibly corresponds to TRBD1 (5 bases). Looked up from germline, CDR1 is LNHDA and CDR2 is SQIVND (reference sequence). Trimming stripped 4 bases from V and 2 bases from J, with 19 bases between. The CDR3 contains 17 residues. For the CDR3, the DNA is TGTGCCAGTAGTACCCTGGCAGGGATGATCCCCACAGATACGCAGTATTTT. This gives the protein CASSTLAGMIPTDTQYF.

The rearrangement joins TRBV11-3 to TRBJ2-7; perhaps TRBD2 as D (6 bases). The germline V gene has CDR1 SGHNT and CDR2 YENEEA. V was shortened by 0 bases and J by 2 bases, with 8 bases between the two germline ends. The CDR3 extends over 14 amino acids. CDR3 coding DNA: TGTGCCAGCAGCTTAGAGGGGGGAACCTACGAGCAGTACTTC. This encodes CASSLEGGTYEQYF.

This clone was detected only once. This chain connects TRBV5-1 to TRBJ2-3, with unresolved D. The CDR3 contains 13 residues. V lost 3 bases and J 6 bases, leaving 11 bases between the germline ends. Germline values: CDR1 SGHRS, CDR2 YFSETQ. The CDR3, as DNA: TGCGCCAGCAGCTCCGATAGTTACGATACGCAGTATTTT. It yields the protein CASSSDSYDTQYF. The variable domain in full, with the rest retrieved from reference TRBV5-1 and TRBJ2-3, is KAGVTQTPRYLIKTRGQQVTLSCSPISGHRSVSWYQQTPGQGLQFLFEYFSETQRNKGNFPGRFSGRQFSNSRSEMNVSTLELGDSALYLCASSSDSYDTQYFGPGTRLTVL.

The chain carries TRBV6-5 and TRBJ1-5, with TRBD1 matching over 12 bases. The germline gives CDR1 MNHEY, CDR2 SVGAGI. After removal of 7 bases from V and 7 bases from J, the junction contained 8 bases not matched to a gene. This CDR3 is built from 15 residues. CDR3: CASILGTGGWQPQHF. In DNA form, the CDR3 reads TGTGCCAGCATATTAGGGACAGGGGGCTGGCAGCCCCAGCATTTT.

The rearrangement joins TRBV2 to TRBJ2-2, with D perhaps TRBD1 (5 bases). V was pared by 6 bases and J by 1 base, with 12 bases between. From germline, CDR1 is SNHLY and CDR2 FYNNEI. The CDR3 spans 15 residues. The chain's CDR3 is CASRPQTVNTGELFF. In DNA form, the CDR3 reads TGTGCCAGCAGGCCACAGACAGTGAACACCGGGGAGCTGTTTTTT.

The chain employs TRBV5-4 and TRBJ2-1, with D perhaps TRBD2 (5 bases). The CDR3 is made up of 14 amino acids. Trimming removed 4 bases from V and 2 bases from J, with 10 bases in between. Germline loops: CDR1 SGHNT, CDR2 YYREEE (reference sequence). The CDR3: CASSASGTYNEQFF. The DNA for the CDR3 is TGTGCCAGCAGCGCAAGCGGCACCTACAATGAGCAGTTCTTC.

This chain uses TRBV7-2 with TRBJ2-2; 8 bases line up with TRBD2. The ends lost 4 bases at V and 7 bases at J; junction bases unmatched: 8. CDR1 is SGHTA, CDR2 FQGNSA, per germline. The CDR3 consists of 15 residues. The CDR3 protein is CASSSRTGGIGELFF. CDR3 DNA: TGTGCCAGCAGCTCCCGGACGGGAGGGATCGGGGAGCTGTTTTTT.